This TCR beta chain emerged from a study of response to subunit inactivated influenza vaccine. In its sample, this clonotype was seen a few times. Its matching antigen is unknown. Germline V gene sequence: CDR1 LGHNA, CDR2 YNFKEQ. The CDR3 totals 16 residues. Trimming at V came to 0 bases and at J to 5 bases, leaving 8 bases not matched to a gene. Study-wide results and caveats: It was the authors' suggestion that each seasonal influenza vaccination recruits few new T cells.

TCRdb re-analysed the RT-PCR reads in MiXCR, keeping a single row per CDR3 protein. This table holds a few hundred thousand distinct CDR3 sequences, about 15% found once. This TCR derives from a man aged 45-65 years who received an inactivated influenza vaccine. The source material was PBMCs from blood, sampled 12 days after vaccination. J is TRBJ2-7 and V is TRBV4-2, with 9 bases matching TRBD1. CDR3 protein: CASSQDLGQGSNEQYF. The CDR3, as DNA: TGTGCCAGCAGCCAAGATCTTGGACAGGGGTCCAACGAGCAGTACTTC.